The clone carrying this T cell receptor (beta chain) was recorded only once. The data were taken from a study of blood T cell repertoires in COVID-19. Study-wide context: Sample material is recorded as cDNA or gDNA derived from T cells, B-cell-depleted T cells, or PBMCs.

Profiling relied on immunoSEQ multiplex PCR, and the TCRdb table lists in-frame clones only, not all of them. Of tens of thousands of clones in the sample, around 90% are singletons; the top ten hold around 28%. CDR1 and CDR2 (germline): SGHVS, FNYEAQ. The CDR3 totals 17 residues. Trimming took 3 bases from V and 0 from J; bases not matched to a gene: 8. The gene calls are TRBV7-6 and TRBJ2-3; 8 bases match TRBD1. Sequencing was performed on peripheral blood. The receptor comes from a man between 45 and 60 years old with acute or convalescent COVID-19. CDR3 protein: CASSFFSGGESTDTQYF. CDR3 DNA sequence: TGTGCCAGCAGCTTCTTTTCAGGGGGCGAGAGCACAGATACGCAGTATTTT. Variable domain in full (rest from reference TRBV7-6 and TRBJ2-3): GAGVSQSPRYKVTKRGQDVALRCDPISGHVSLYWYRQALGQGPEFLTYFNYEAQQDKSGLPNDRFSAERPEGSISTLTIQRTEQRDSAMYRCASSFFSGGESTDTQYFGPGTRLTVL.